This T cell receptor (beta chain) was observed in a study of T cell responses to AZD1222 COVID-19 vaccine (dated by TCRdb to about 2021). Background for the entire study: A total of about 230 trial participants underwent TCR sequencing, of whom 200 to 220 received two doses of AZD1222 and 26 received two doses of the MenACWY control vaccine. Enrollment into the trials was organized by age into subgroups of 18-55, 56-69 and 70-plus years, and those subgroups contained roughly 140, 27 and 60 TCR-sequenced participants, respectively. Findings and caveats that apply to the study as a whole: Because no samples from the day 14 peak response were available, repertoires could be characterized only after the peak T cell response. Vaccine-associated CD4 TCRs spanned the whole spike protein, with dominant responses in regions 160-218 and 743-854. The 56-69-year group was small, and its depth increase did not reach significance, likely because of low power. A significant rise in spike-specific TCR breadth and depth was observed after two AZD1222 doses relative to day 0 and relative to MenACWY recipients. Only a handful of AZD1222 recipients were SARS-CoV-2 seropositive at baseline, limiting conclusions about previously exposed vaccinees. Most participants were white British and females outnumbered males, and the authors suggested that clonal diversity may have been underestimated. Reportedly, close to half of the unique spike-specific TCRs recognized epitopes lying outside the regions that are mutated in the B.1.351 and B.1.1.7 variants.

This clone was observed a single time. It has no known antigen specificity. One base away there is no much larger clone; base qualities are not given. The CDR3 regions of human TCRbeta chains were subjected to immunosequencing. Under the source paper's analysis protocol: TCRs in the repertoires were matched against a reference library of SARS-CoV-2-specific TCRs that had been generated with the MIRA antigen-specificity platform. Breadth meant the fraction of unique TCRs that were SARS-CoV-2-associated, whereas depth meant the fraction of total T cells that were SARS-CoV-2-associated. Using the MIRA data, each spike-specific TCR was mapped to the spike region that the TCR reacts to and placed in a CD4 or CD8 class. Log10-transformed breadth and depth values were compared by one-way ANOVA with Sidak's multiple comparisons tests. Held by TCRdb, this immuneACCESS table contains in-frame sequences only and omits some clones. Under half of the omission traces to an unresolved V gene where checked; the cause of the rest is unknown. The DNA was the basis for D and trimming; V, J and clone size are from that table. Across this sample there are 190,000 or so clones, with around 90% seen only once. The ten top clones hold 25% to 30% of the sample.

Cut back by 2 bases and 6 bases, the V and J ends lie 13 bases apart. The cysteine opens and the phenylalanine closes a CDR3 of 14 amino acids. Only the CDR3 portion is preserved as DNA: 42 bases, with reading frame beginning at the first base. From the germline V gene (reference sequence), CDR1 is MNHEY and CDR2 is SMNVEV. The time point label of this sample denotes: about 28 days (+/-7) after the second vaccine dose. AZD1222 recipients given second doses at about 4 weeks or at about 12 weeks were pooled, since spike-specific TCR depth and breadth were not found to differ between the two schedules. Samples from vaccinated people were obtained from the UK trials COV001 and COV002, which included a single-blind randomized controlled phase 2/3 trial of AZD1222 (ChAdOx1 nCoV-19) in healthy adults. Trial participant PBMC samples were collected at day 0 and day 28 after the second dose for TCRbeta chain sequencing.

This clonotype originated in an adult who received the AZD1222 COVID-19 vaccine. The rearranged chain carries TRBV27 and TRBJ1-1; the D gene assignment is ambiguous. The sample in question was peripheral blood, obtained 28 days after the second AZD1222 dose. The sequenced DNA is TGTGCCAGCAGTTTAGGGGTGAGCGCTGCTGAAGCTTTCTTT. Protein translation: CASSLGVSAAEAFF.